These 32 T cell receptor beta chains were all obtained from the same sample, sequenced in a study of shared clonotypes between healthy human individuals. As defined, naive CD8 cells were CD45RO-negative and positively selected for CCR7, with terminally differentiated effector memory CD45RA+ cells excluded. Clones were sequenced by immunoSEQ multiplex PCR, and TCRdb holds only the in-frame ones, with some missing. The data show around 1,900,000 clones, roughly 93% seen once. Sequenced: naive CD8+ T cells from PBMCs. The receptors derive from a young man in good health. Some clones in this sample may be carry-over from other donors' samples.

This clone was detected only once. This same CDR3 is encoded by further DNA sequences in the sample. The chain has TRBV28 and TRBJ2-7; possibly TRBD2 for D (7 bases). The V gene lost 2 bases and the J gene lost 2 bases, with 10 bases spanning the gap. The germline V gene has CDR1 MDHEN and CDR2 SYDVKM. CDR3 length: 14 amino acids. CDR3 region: CASSLEGGTYEQYF. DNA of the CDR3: TGTGCCAGCAGTTTAGAGGGGGGGACCTACGAGCAGTACTTC. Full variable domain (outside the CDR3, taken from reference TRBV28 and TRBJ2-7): DVKVTQSSRYLVKRTGEKVFLECVQDMDHENMFWYRQDPGLGLRLIYFSYDVKMKEKGDIPEGYSVSREKKERFSLILESASTNQTSMYLCASSLEGGTYEQYFGPGTRLTVT.

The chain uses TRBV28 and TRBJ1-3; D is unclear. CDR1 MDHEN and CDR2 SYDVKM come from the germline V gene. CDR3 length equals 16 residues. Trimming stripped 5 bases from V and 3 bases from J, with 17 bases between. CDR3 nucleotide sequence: TGTGCCAGCAGTGGCCGGGGTTCGTTTTATGGAAACACCATATATTTT. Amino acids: CASSGRGSFYGNTIYF.

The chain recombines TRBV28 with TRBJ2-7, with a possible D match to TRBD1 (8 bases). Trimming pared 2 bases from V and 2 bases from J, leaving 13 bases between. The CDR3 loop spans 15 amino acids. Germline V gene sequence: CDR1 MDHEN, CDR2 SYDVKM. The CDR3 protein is CASSLGEGQAYEQYF. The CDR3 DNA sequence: TGTGCCAGCAGTTTAGGGGAGGGACAGGCCTACGAGCAGTACTTC.

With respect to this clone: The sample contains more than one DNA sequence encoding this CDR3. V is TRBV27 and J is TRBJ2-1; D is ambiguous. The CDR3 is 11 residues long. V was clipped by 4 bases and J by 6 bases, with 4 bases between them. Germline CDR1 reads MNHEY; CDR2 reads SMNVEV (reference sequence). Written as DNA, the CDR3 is TGTGCCAGCAGTTCGGGCAATGAGCAGTTCTTC. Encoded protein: CASSSGNEQFF.

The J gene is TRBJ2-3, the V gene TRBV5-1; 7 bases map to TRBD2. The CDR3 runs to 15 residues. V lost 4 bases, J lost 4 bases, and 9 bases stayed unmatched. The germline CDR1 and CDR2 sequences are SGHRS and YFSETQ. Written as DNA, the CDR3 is TGCGCCAGCAGCGATGCTAGCGGTGGCGCAGATACGCAGTATTTT. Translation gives CASSDASGGADTQYF.

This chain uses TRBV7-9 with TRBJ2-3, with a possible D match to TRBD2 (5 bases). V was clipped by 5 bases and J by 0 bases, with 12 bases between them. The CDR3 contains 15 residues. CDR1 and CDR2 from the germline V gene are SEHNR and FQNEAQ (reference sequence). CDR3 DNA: TGTGCCAGCAGCCCCATGGAGGCGAGCACAGATACGCAGTATTTT. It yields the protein CASSPMEASTDTQYF.

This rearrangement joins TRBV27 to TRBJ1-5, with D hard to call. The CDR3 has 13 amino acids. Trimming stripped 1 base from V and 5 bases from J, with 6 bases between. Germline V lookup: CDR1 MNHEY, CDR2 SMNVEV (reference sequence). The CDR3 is CASSLWTDQPQHF. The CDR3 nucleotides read TGTGCCAGCAGTTTATGGACGGATCAGCCCCAGCATTTT.

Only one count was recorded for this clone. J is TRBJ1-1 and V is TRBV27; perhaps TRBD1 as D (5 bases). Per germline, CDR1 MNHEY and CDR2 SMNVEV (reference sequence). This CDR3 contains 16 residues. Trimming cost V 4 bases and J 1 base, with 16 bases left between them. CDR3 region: CASSWSRGEENTEAFF. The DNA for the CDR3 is TGTGCCAGCAGTTGGTCGAGGGGTGAAGAGAACACTGAAGCTTTCTTT.

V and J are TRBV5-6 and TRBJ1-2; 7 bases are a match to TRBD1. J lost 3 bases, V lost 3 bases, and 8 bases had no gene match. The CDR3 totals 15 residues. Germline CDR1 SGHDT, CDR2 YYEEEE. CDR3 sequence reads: CASSSVGGAYYGYTF. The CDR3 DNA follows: TGTGCCAGCAGCTCGGTAGGGGGCGCCTACTATGGCTACACCTTC.

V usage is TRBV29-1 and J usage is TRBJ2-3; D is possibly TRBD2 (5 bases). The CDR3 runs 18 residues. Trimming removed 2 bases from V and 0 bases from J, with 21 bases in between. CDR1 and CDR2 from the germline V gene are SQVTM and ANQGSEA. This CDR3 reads CSVEWRTASERSTDTQYF. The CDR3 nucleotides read TGCAGCGTTGAATGGAGGACGGCGTCGGAACGAAGCACAGATACGCAGTATTTT.

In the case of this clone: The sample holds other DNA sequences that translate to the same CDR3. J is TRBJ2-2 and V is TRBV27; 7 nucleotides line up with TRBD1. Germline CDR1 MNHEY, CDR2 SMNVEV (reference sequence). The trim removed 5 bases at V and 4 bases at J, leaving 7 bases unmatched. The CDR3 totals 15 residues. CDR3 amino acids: CASSPRQGATGELFF. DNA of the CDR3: TGTGCCAGCAGTCCACGACAGGGCGCCACCGGGGAGCTGTTTTTT.

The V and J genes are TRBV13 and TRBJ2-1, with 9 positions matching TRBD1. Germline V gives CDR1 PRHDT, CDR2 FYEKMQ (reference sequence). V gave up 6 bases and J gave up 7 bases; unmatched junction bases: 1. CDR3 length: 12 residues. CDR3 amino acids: CASRGQGNEQFF. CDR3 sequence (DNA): TGTGCCAGCAGGGGACAGGGAAATGAGCAGTTCTTC.

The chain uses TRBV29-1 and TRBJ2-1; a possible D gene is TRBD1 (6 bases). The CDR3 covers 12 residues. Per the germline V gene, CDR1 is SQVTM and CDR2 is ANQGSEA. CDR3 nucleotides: TGCAGACAGGGAAAGCCCTACAATGAGCAGTTCTTC. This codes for CRQGKPYNEQFF.

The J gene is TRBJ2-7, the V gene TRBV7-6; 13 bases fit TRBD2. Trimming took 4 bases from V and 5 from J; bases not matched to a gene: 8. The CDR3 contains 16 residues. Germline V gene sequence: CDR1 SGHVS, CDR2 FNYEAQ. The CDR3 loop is CASSSTRTSGRNEQYF. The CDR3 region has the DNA TGTGCCAGCAGCTCCACTAGGACTAGCGGGAGAAACGAGCAGTACTTC.

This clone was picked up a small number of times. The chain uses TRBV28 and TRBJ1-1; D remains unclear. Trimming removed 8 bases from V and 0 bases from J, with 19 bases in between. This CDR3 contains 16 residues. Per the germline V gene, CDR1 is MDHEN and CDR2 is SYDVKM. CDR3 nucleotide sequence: TGTGCCAGCGGTGGGCCCATTGAGCTATTGAACACTGAAGCTTTCTTT. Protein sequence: CASGGPIELLNTEAFF.

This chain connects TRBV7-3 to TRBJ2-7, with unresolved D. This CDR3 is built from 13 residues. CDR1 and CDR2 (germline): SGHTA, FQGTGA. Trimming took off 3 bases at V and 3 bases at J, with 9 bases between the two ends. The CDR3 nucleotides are TGTGCCAGCAGCTTCTCATCCGGCTACGAGCAGTACTTC. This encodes CASSFSSGYEQYF.

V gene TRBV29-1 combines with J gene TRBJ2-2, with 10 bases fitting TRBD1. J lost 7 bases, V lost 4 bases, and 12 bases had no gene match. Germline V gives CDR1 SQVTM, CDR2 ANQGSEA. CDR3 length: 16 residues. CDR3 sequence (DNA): TGCAGCGTTGTCTGGGAGGGACAGGGGAGCGGCGGGGAGCTGTTTTTT. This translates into CSVVWEGQGSGGELFF.

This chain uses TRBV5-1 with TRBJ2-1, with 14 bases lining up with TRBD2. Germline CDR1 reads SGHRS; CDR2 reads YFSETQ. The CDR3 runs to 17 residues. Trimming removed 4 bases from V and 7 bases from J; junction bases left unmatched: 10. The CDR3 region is CASSIATSGRAGNEQFF. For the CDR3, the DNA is TGCGCCAGCAGCATCGCGACTAGCGGGAGGGCCGGGAATGAGCAGTTCTTC.

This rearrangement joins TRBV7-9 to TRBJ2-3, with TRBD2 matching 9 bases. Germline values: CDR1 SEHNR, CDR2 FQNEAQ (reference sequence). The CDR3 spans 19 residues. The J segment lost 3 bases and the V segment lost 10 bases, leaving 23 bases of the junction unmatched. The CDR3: CATSQRAGLATVWTDTQYF. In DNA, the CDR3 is TGTGCCACCTCCCAAAGGGCCGGACTAGCGACAGTTTGGACAGATACGCAGTATTTT.

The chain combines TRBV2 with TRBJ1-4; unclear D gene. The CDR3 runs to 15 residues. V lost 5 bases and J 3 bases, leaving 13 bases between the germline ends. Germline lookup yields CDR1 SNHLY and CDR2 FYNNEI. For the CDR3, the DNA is TGTGCCAGCAGTAGGACGGCGGGATCTAATGAAAAACTGTTTTTT. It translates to CASSRTAGSNEKLFF.

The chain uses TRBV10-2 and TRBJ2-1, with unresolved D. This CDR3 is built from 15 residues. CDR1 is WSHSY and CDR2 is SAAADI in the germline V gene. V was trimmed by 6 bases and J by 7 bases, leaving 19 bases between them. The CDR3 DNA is TGCGCCAGCAGGGGCGAGGCCCCTTCAAGTAATGAGCAGTTCTTC. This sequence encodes CASRGEAPSSNEQFF.

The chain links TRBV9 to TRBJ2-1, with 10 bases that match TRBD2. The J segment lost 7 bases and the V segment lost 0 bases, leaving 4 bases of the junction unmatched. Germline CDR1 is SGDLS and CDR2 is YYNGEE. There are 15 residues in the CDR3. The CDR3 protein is CASSVASGGGNEQFF. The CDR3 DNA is TGTGCCAGCAGCGTAGCTAGCGGGGGCGGGAATGAGCAGTTCTTC. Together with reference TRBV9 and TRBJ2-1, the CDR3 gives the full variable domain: DSGVTQTPKHLITATGQRVTLRCSPRSGDLSVYWYQQSLDQGLQFLIQYYNGEERAKGNILERFSAQQFPDLHSELNLSSLELGDSALYFCASSVASGGGNEQFFGPGTRLTVL.

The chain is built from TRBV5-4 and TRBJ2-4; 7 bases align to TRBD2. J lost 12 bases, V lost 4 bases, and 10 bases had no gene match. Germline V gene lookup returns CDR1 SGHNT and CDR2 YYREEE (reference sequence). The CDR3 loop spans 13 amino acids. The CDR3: CASSGESGRDQYF. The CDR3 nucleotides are TGTGCCAGCAGCGGGGAGTCAGGGAGGGATCAGTACTTC.

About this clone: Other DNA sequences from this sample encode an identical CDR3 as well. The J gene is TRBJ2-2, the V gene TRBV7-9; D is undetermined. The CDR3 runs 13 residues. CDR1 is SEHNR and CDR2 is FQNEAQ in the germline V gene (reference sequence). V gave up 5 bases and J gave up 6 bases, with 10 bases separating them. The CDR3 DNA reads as TGTGCCAGCAGCCCGATCCTTTCCGGGGAGCTGTTTTTT. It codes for CASSPILSGELFF.

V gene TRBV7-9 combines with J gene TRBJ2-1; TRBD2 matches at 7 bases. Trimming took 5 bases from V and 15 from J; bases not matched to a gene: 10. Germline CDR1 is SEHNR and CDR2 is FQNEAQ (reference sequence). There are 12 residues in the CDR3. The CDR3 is CASSPPSGGLFF. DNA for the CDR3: TGTGCCAGCAGCCCACCATCGGGAGGCTTGTTCTTC.

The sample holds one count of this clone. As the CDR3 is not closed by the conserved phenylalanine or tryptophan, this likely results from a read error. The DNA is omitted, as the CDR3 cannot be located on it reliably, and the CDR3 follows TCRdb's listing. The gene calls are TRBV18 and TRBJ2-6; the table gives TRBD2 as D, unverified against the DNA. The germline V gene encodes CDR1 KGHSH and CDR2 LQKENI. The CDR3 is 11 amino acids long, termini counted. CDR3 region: CASSTSGTSGS.

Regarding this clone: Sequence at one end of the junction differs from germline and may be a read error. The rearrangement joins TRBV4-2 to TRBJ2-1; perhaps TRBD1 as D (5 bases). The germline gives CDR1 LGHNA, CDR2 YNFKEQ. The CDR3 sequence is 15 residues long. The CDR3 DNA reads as TGTGCCAGCAGCCAAGACGAGGAAGCAGGGATCGGCGTCCTCTTC. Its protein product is CASSQDEEAGIGVLF.

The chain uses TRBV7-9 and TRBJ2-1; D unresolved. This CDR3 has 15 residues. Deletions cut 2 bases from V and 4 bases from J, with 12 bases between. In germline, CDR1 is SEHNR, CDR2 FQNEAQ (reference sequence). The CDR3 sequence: CASSLLAPAYNEQFF. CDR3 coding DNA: TGTGCCAGCAGCTTATTGGCGCCGGCGTACAATGAGCAGTTCTTC.

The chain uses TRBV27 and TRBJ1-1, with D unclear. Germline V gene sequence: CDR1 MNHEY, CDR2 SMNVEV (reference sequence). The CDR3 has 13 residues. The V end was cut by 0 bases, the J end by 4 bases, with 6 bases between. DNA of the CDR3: TGTGCCAGCAGTTTATCCGATCCCACTGAAGCTTTCTTT. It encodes CASSLSDPTEAFF.

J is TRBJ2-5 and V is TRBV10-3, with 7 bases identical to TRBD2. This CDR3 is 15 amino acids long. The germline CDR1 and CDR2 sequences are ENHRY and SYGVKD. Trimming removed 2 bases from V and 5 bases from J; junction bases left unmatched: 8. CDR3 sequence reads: CAISEPVVGGETQYF. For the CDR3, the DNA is TGTGCCATCAGTGAGCCGGTAGTGGGAGGGGAGACCCAGTACTTC.

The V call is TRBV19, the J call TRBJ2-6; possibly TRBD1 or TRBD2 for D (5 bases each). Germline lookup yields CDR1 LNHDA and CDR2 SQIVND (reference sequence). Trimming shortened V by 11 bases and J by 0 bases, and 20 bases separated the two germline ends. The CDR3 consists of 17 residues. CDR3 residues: CASHLGDLSSGANVLTF. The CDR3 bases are TGTGCCTCCCACCTCGGGGACCTTTCCTCTGGGGCCAACGTCCTGACTTTC. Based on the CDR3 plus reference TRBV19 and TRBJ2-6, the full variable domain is DGGITQSPKYLFRKEGQNVTLSCEQNLNHDAMYWYRQDPGQGLRLIYYSQIVNDFQKGDIAEGYSVSREKKESFPLTVTSAQKNPTAFYLCASHLGDLSSGANVLTFGAGSRLTVL.

The CDR3 nucleotides are TGTGCCACCCATCGAGGGGCTGAAGCTTTCTTT. Translation gives CATHRGAEAFF. V is TRBV28 and J is TRBJ1-1; tentative D call: TRBD1 (5 bases). V lost 10 bases and J 6 bases, leaving 12 bases between the germline ends. The germline V gene encodes CDR1 MDHEN and CDR2 SYDVKM. CDR3 length: 11 amino acids.